Each of the 19 T cell receptor beta chains below was sequenced from the same sample in a study of T-cell memory formation after mild COVID-19 (dated by TCRdb to the early 2020s). The method was 5' RACE. The reads were generated on an Illumina NovaSeq 6000. The raw public data were reprocessed by TCRdb itself: fastp quality trimming at Q25, MiXCR clonotype calling, in-frame beta chains only. Each entry merges the rows of one CDR3 protein and shows their most common DNA and genes. In this sample the table shows hundreds of thousands of distinct CDR3 sequences, under 20% of which occur a single time. Less than 30% of the sample is held by the ten biggest clonotypes. The source material was PBMCs or a T cell subset sorted from them (not recorded which). The source is a man in his late teens or twenties who had mild COVID-19 (a few samples of this study predate the infection). The sample titles of this study are shuffled in the database, so cell type and time point are left out; the donor was told from shared clones.

This clonotype has more than one count but fewer than ten. The chain uses TRBV2 and TRBJ1-5, with D perhaps TRBD1 (6 bases). CDR1 is SNHLY, CDR2 FYNNEI, per germline. The V gene lost 3 bases and the J gene lost 7 bases, with 13 bases spanning the gap. The CDR3 sequence is 14 residues long. The CDR3 is CASSESGAGQPQHF. CDR3 nucleotide sequence: TGTGCCAGCAGTGAGTCAGGGGCAGGGCAGCCCCAGCATTTT. Full variable domain (outside the CDR3, taken from reference TRBV2 and TRBJ1-5): EPEVTQTPSHQVTQMGQEVILRCVPISNHLYFYWYRQILGQKVEFLVSFYNNEISEKSEIFDDQFSVERPDGSNFTLKIRSTKLEDSAMYFCASSESGAGQPQHFGDGTRLSIL.

The genes are TRBV29-1 and TRBJ2-3; 10 positions match TRBD2. Germline CDR1 reads SQVTM; CDR2 reads ANQGSEA. The CDR3 runs 14 residues. The J segment lost 1 base and the V segment lost 6 bases, leaving 4 bases of the junction unmatched. Here the CDR3 reads CSVGGLAGTDTQYF. For the CDR3, the DNA is TGCAGCGTCGGAGGACTAGCGGGCACAGATACGCAGTATTTT.

This chain's CDR3 is CASSSSRTSGGTDTQYF. CDR3 nucleotides: TGTGCCAGCAGCTCGAGCCGGACTAGCGGGGGCACAGATACGCAGTATTTT. V usage is TRBV11-2 and J usage is TRBJ2-3; 12 nucleotides match TRBD2. V lost 4 bases to trimming and J lost 1 base; unmatched junction nucleotides: 6. This CDR3 is 17 amino acids long. The germline gives CDR1 SGHAT, CDR2 FQNNGV.

In its sample, this clonotype was seen a few times. V usage is TRBV29-1 and J usage is TRBJ2-7; tentatively, D is TRBD2 (7 bases). Germline lookup yields CDR1 SQVTM and CDR2 ANQGSEA. V gave up 4 bases and J gave up 0 bases, with 13 bases separating them. The CDR3 runs to 14 residues. CDR3 nucleotide sequence: TGCAGCGTTGTAGGGGGGGGCAGCTCCTACGAGCAGTACTTC. The encoded protein is CSVVGGGSSYEQYF.

The gene calls are TRBV5-1 and TRBJ1-2; the D gene is possibly TRBD1 (5 bases). The germline CDR1 and CDR2 sequences are SGHRS and YFSETQ. The CDR3 is made up of 14 amino acids. Trimming stripped 1 base from V and 8 bases from J, with 15 bases between. The CDR3 sequence is CASSLNGGVEGYTF. In nucleotides, the CDR3 is TGCGCCAGCAGCTTGAATGGAGGGGTGGAAGGCTACACCTTC.

This clonotype has a handful of counts. The chain combines TRBV6-5 with TRBJ2-1; D not certain. Germline CDR1 reads MNHEY; CDR2 reads SVGAGI. This CDR3 comprises 13 residues. Trimming removed 2 bases at V and 6 bases at J, with 8 bases between. CDR3 in amino acids: CASSYALVNEQFF. DNA for the CDR3: TGTGCCAGCAGTTACGCATTAGTCAATGAGCAGTTCTTC.

V usage is TRBV12-3 or TRBV12-4 and J usage is TRBJ2-1; D is undetermined. This CDR3 contains 11 residues. V was shortened by 5 bases and J by 5 bases, with 4 bases between the two germline ends. The CDR3 sequence is CASSTNNEQFF. As DNA, the CDR3 is TGTGCCAGCAGTACGAACAATGAGCAGTTCTTC.

The rearrangement joins TRBV12-3 or TRBV12-4 to TRBJ1-6; the D gene is possibly TRBD1 (5 bases). Trimming left V 3 bases short and J 3 bases short, with 6 bases between. This CDR3 is built from 14 residues. DNA of the CDR3: TGTGCCAGCAGTTTGGGGGTCTATAATTCACCCCTCCACTTT. Translation: CASSLGVYNSPLHF.

The rearrangement uses TRBV18 and TRBJ1-5; D may be TRBD1 (5 bases). V shed 6 bases and J shed 4 bases, with 13 bases lying between them. Germline V lookup: CDR1 KGHSH, CDR2 LQKENI. The CDR3 is 14 amino acids. DNA for the CDR3: TGTGCCAGCTCGTCGGACGGGACGAATCAGCCCCAGCATTTT. Its protein is CASSSDGTNQPQHF.

The sample holds many counts of this clonotype. The V call is TRBV7-2, the J call TRBJ2-2; no firm D call. Trimming shortened V by 5 bases and J by 3 bases, and 7 bases separated the two germline ends. CDR1 and CDR2 from the germline V gene are SGHTA and FQGNSA. The CDR3 has 13 amino acids. As DNA, the CDR3 is TGTGCCAGCAGCCCTCAGGACACCGGGGAGCTGTTTTTT. This gives the protein CASSPQDTGELFF.

This clonotype was counted only a few times. The chain has TRBV5-1 and TRBJ2-2; TRBD2 might be the D (6 bases). V lost 5 bases, J lost 3 bases, and 17 bases lay in between. CDR3 length: 16 residues. CDR1 and CDR2 from the germline V gene are SGHRS and YFSETQ. CDR3 sequence: CASSPGGTGHTGELFF. The CDR3 nucleotides are TGCGCCAGCAGTCCTGGGGGGACGGGCCACACCGGGGAGCTGTTTTTT.

This clonotype was seen only a few times. The gene calls are TRBV12-3 or TRBV12-4 and TRBJ1-1, with 7 bases lining up with TRBD1. This CDR3 has 13 residues. Trimming cost V 7 bases and J 1 base; bases outside gene matches: 3. CDR3 coding DNA: TGTGCCAGCACCTGGACAGGGAACACTGAAGCTTTCTTT. This gives the protein CASTWTGNTEAFF.

The chain carries TRBV20-1 and TRBJ2-3; D is uncertain. V lost 3 bases and J 5 bases, leaving 27 bases between the germline ends. The CDR3 is 18 residues long. CDR1 is DFQATT, CDR2 SNEGSKA, per germline (reference sequence). Here the CDR3 reads CSASPSHRYADGGDTQYF. In nucleotides, the CDR3 is TGCAGTGCTAGCCCTTCGCACAGATACGCGGACGGTGGAGATACGCAGTATTTT.

This clonotype occurred a few times. This sequence joins TRBV5-5 and TRBJ2-2, with no clear D. Trimming took 1 base from V and 11 from J, leaving 9 bases between them. Germline loops: CDR1 SGHKS, CDR2 YYEKEE (reference sequence). This CDR3 has 12 residues. The CDR3 DNA follows: TGTGCCAGCAGCTTGCTTAAGGGAGAGCTGTTTTTT. This translates into CASSLLKGELFF.

This clonotype occurred a few times. J is TRBJ2-5 and V is TRBV9; D is unresolved. Germline V gives CDR1 SGDLS, CDR2 YYNGEE. Between the trimmed V and J ends, which lost 0 bases and 4 bases, there was a span of 4 bases. This CDR3 has 12 amino acids. Here the CDR3 DNA reads TGTGCCAGCAGCGTAGGTGGAGAGACCCAGTACTTC. This translates into CASSVGGETQYF.

This clonotype was counted a few times. V is TRBV29-1 and J is TRBJ1-1, with 9 bases identical to TRBD1. CDR1 is SQVTM, CDR2 ANQGSEA, per germline. The V gene end was trimmed by 8 bases and the J gene end by 2 bases; junction bases not matched to a gene: 12. CDR3 size: 15 residues. The CDR3: CSQRTGAVTNTEAFF. The CDR3 coding sequence is TGCAGCCAGAGGACAGGGGCGGTTACTAACACTGAAGCTTTCTTT.

The chain joins TRBV18 to TRBJ2-1, with 11 bases that match TRBD2. Per germline, CDR1 KGHSH and CDR2 LQKENI. The CDR3 consists of 15 residues. After removal of 2 bases from V and 10 bases from J, the junction contained 7 bases not matched to a gene. The CDR3 reads CASSPGTSGPQEQFF. For the CDR3, the DNA is TGTGCCAGCTCACCAGGGACTAGCGGCCCCCAGGAGCAGTTCTTC.

The V call is TRBV20-1, the J call TRBJ2-1; D assignment may be TRBD1 or TRBD2 (7 bases each). Germline loops: CDR1 DFQATT, CDR2 SNEGSKA (reference sequence). Trimming removed 6 bases at V and 9 bases at J, with 21 bases between. The CDR3 runs 14 residues. The CDR3 loop reads CSAPSRGGLSEQFF. The CDR3 DNA reads TGCAGTGCCCCGAGCAGGGGGGGCCTCAGTGAGCAGTTCTTC.

This sequence joins TRBV18 and TRBJ1-1; D uncertain. This CDR3 is built from 13 residues. Germline V CDR1 and CDR2: KGHSH, LQKENI. V was clipped by 3 bases and J by 6 bases, with 11 bases between them. This CDR3 reads CASSPLEEAEAFF. In DNA form, the CDR3 reads TGTGCCAGCTCACCTCTGGAGGAAGCTGAAGCTTTCTTT.